The subject of this entry is one T cell receptor (beta chain). This record belongs to a study of regulatory T cells in long-lasting Graves disease. Overall study: Antithyroid drug use was under 3 months in newly diagnosed Graves' patients.

Building of the TCR beta libraries involved iRepertoire HTBI primers and Arm-PCR of CDR3 regions. TCRdb called the multiplex PCR reads again in MiXCR, with one record for every CDR3 protein. The sample contains 620,000 or so distinct CDR3 sequences, approximately 15% of which appear only once. Time point described: newly diagnosed GD, antithyroid drugs for less than 3 months. From RNA extracted from PBMCs, the TCR library was made. Peripheral blood, at 8 to 9.5 milliliters, went into EDTA tubes. This sample also belongs to another study, concerning T cells in Graves' hyperthyroidism and ophthalmopathy.

The receptor was isolated from a woman under 40 with Graves disease. The sequencing used peripheral blood mononuclear cells (PBMCs), collected at new diagnosis, from a patient treated with antithyroid drugs.

The CDR3 coding sequence is TGTGCCAGCAGCCAAGGCGGGGGAGAAAAACTGTTTTTT. Protein product: CASSQGGGEKLFF. The chain uses TRBV3-1 and TRBJ1-4, with D possibly being TRBD1 (5 bases). Germline loops: CDR1 LGHDT, CDR2 YNNKEL (reference sequence). Trimming shortened V by 1 base and J by 8 bases, and 8 bases separated the two germline ends. The CDR3 loop spans 13 amino acids.